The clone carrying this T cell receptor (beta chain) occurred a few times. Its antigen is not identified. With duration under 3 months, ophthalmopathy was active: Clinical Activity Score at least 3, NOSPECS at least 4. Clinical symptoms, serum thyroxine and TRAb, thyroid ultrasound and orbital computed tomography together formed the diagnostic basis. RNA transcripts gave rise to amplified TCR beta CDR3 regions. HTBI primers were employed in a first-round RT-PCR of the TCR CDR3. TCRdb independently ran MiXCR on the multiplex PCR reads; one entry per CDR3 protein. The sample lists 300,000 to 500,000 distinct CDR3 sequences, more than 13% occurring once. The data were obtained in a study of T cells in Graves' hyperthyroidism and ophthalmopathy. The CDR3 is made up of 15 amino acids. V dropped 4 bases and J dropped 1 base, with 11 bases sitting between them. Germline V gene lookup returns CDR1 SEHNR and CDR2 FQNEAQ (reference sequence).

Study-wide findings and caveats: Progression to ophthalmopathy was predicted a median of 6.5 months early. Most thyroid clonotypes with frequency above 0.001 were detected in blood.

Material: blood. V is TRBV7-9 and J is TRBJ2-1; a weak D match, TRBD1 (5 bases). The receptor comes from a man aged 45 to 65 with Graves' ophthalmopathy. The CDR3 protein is CASSSGSGSYNEQFF. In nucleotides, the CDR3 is TGTGCCAGCAGCTCAGGGTCAGGGTCCTACAATGAGCAGTTCTTC. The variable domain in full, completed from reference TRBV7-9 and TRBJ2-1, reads DTGVSQNPRHKITKRGQNVTFRCDPISEHNRLYWYRQTLGQGPEFLTYFQNEAQLEKSRLLSDRFSAERPKGSFSTLEIQRTEQGDSAMYLCASSSGSGSYNEQFFGPGTRLTVL.